The clone carrying this TCR beta chain has just a few counts. What it recognizes is unknown. V was pared by 6 bases and J by 7 bases, with 13 bases between. CDR1 MNHEY and CDR2 SVGAGI come from the germline V gene. The CDR3 consists of 13 residues. This entry comes from a study of radiation and T cells in renal cell carcinoma. Overall study findings and caveats: No pretreatment tumor biopsies were available for baseline clonotypes. From baseline, blood top tumor clonotypes peaked at 2 weeks post-radiation.

The table came from immunoSEQ multiplex PCR; TCRdb's copy has only in-frame clones and leaves some out. The sample records over 60,000 clones, 75% to 90% being singletons. Documented time point: blood 4 weeks post-SBRT, at nephrectomy. Described treatment: 15 Gy SBRT to primary tumor, nephrectomy 4 weeks later. Nephrectomy followed 15 Gy stereotactic body radiation by 4 weeks. The sequence derives from a woman in her sixties or seventies with renal cell carcinoma. The specimen comprised blood, sampled from a patient whose treatment included radiotherapy and nephrectomy. The gene calls are TRBV6-5 and TRBJ1-5; D call uncertain. CDR3 residues: CASSSTSQQPQHF. The CDR3 DNA is TGTGCCAGCAGCTCGACCTCGCAACAGCCCCAGCATTTT.